This T cell receptor beta chain was observed in a study of cytomegalovirus exposure and HLA in healthy donors. Points from the study as a whole: There were some V segments, including TRBV6-2 and TRBV6-3, excluded as indistinguishable. Approximately 17,000 TCR beta sequences were associated with HLA alleles at 0.05 false discovery rate in a later analysis.

Between the trimmed V and J ends, which lost 2 bases and 5 bases, there was a span of 9 bases. The CDR3 spans 12 residues. Germline V gives CDR1 GTSNPN, CDR2 SVGIG (reference sequence). Researchers ran the PCR with 60 Vbeta and 13 Jbeta primers. Study processing details: Roughly 76 million unique TCR beta chains, around 10 million of them shared, were counted by a later analysis. The table came from immunoSEQ multiplex PCR; TCRdb's copy has only in-frame clones and leaves some out. The V and J calls and clone size are taken from that table; D and trimming were inferred from the DNA. The repertoire consists of 150,000 to 200,000 clones, with roughly 80% occurring once and the leading ten covering around 0.8%. About this clone: Its target is not known.

Specimen: PBMCs. The clonotype was recovered from a woman aged 18-29 years in good health and CMV-seronegative. The chain joins TRBV30 to TRBJ1-2, with TRBD1 as a possible D gene (5 bases). For the CDR3, the DNA is TGTGCCTGGAGTCATACAGGTTATGGCTACACCTTC. This encodes CAWSHTGYGYTF.